This T cell receptor beta chain emerged from a study of T-cell reconstitution after alpha-beta-depleted transplantation in children (dated by TCRdb to the mid-2010s). Background for the entire study: Using TCR repertoire profiling, the study quantitatively followed how T-cell immune reconstitution unfolded in children after TCRalphabeta/CD19-depleted allogeneic hematopoietic cell transplantation.

Library method: PCR. These reads were obtained on an Illumina HiSeq 2500. Molecular barcoding was employed in the preparation of TCR libraries, with unique molecular identifiers being used to normalize TCRbeta repertoire quantification. The public reads were reprocessed in TCRdb via fastp at Q25 and MiXCR, keeping in-frame beta chains. Records with the same CDR3 protein are collapsed into one entry carrying the most frequent genes and DNA. Here the sample has about 440,000 distinct CDR3 sequences; approximately 42% occur a single time. In total, the top ten clones hold under 35% of the sample. Overall results and qualifications from the work: The apparently early alphabetaT-cell count recovery about two months after transplant was reportedly dependent on only several hundred rapidly expanded clones derived from non-depleted graft cells. Hyperexpanded clone frequencies declined over subsequent months; after one year, T-cell counts and TCRbeta diversity were mostly attributed to newly produced T cells. In some patients, the high TCRbeta diversity seen at day 60 was put down to recipient T cells and intrathymic progenitors that had survived conditioning.

This clonotype was recorded a few times. What this receptor recognizes is not known. A junction boundary mismatches the germline segment, possibly from a read error. The treatment or condition label, read with the paper, signifies: allogeneic hematopoietic cell transplantation with graft depleted of TCRalphabeta T cells and CD19 B cells. The children who served as transplant recipients had been given grafts of TCRalphabeta/CD19-depleted allogeneic hematopoietic cells. This clonotype originated in a girl aged 2 to 10 with aplastic anemia, due to receive a stem cell transplant. This specimen consisted of PBMCs, obtained before TCRalphabeta/CD19-depleted stem cell transplant.

The CDR3 has the sequence CASSNRPEGVF. The DNA is TGCGCCAGCAGCAACCGACCCGAAGGTGTCTTC. In this chain, TRBV5-1 is recombined with TRBJ2-1, with no D gene named confidently. The germline V gene gives CDR1 as SGHRS and CDR2 as YFSETQ. The cysteine opens and the phenylalanine closes a CDR3 of 11 amino acids. Only CDR3 DNA is held: 33 bases, read in frame from base 1.